This T cell receptor (beta chain) was recorded in a study of shared clonotypes between healthy human individuals. Germline values: CDR1 MNHNS, CDR2 SASEGT. V was trimmed by 11 bases and J by 7 bases, leaving 12 bases between them. The CDR3 extends over 11 amino acids. Assay used: immunoSEQ multiplex PCR; TCRdb lists only in-frame clones, some missing. Among millions of clones listed, about 95% were seen once. CD45RO-negative cells were positively selected for CCR7, leaving out terminally differentiated effector memory CD45RA+ cells. The sample was naive CD8+ T cells sorted from blood. The rearrangement uses TRBV6-1 and TRBJ2-1, with D maybe TRBD2 (5 bases). This receptor was obtained from a man younger than 30 in good health. Here the CDR3 DNA reads TGTGCCGCTAGCCTGGGGAATGAGCAGTTCTTC. Encoded protein: CAASLGNEQFF.